This T cell receptor (beta chain) originates from a study of CD8+CD57+ T cells in acquired aplastic anemia. The study's findings and limits: Between patients and controls, CD8+ Simpson's diversity did not vary significantly.

This clonotype was recorded many times. Its antigen is not known. Profiling of TCR beta VDJ combinations and CDR3 sequences used genomic DNA as template. TCRdb re-derived calls from the reads in MiXCR, one entry per CDR3 protein. The sample includes a few hundred thousand distinct CDR3 sequences, approximately 58% seen only once; the top ten take around 1.3%. Germline lookup yields CDR1 WNHNN and CDR2 SYGVQD (reference sequence). With 5 bases clipped from V and 6 bases from J, the junction kept 10 bases outside the gene matches. This CDR3 spans 14 amino acids. By flow cytometry, patients selected for sequencing had shown an expansion of CD8+CD57+ cells.

The clonotype was recovered from a human donor with aplastic anemia. The sequenced sample consisted of sorted CD4+, CD8+, or CD8+CD57+ T cells (not recorded which) from PBMCs. This chain uses TRBV10-1 with TRBJ2-7, with 7 positions matching TRBD2. CDR3 in amino acids: CASSTGTTKCEQYF. The CDR3 DNA follows: TGCGCCAGCAGTACCGGGACTACCAAGTGCGAGCAGTACTTC.